This T cell receptor beta chain originates from a study of early T cells in non-severe SARS-CoV-2 infection. Individual cDNA molecules carried attached unique molecular identifiers. TCRdb ran MiXCR on the 5' RACE reads and lists one entry per CDR3 protein. The table lists about 58,000 distinct CDR3 sequences, more than 7.5% of them singletons. This clonotype counts as medium-sized. The CDR3 consists of 17 residues. Germline V gives CDR1 SQVTM, CDR2 ANQGSEA. This rearrangement joins TRBV29-1 to TRBJ2-3; 12 nucleotides agree with TRBD1. The sequence came from an adult who was a healthcare worker with PCR-confirmed SARS-CoV-2 infection or an uninfected control (not recorded which). The sequenced sample consisted of whole blood. The CDR3 sequence: CNPGTGGAGGTTDTQYF. The CDR3 coding sequence is TGCAATCCCGGGACAGGGGGCGCGGGCGGCACCACAGATACGCAGTATTTT.